This TCR beta chain was sequenced during a study of blood T cell repertoires in COVID-19. Study at large: COVID-19 samples collected from the United States, Italy and Spain covered acute and convalescent phases.

Sequenced by immunoSEQ multiplex PCR; TCRdb stores in-frame clones only, minus some. Of fewer than 400,000 clones in the sample, roughly 89% were seen once. Participant reports of clinical history set cohort assignment. This sequence originates from a woman in her thirties who had recovered from COVID-19. Sequences were obtained from PBMCs or T cells enriched from blood (not recorded which).

The CDR3 is CATSTSGSNSLEQFF. The CDR3 coding sequence is TGTGCCACCTCGACTAGCGGGAGTAATTCGTTGGAGCAGTTCTTC. The chain employs TRBV4-2 and TRBJ2-1; 12 bases are shared with TRBD2. V shed 10 bases, J shed 10 bases, and the junction held 14 bases outside the gene matches. The CDR3 consists of 15 residues. Germline values: CDR1 LGHNA, CDR2 YNFKEQ.